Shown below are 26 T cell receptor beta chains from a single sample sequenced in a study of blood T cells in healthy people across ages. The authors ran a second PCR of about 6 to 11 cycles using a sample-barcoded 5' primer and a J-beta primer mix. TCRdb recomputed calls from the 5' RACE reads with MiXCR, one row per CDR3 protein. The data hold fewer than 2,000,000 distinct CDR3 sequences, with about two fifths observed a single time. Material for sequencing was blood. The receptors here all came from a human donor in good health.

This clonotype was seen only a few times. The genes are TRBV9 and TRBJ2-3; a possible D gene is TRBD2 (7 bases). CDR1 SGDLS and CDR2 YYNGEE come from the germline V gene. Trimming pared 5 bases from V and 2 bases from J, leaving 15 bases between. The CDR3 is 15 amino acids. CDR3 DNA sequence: TGTGCCAGCAGTAAAGGGGGGGGGATCACAGATACGCAGTATTTT. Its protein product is CASSKGGGITDTQYF.

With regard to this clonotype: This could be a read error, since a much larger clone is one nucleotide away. The CDR3 DNA reads TGTGCCGGCAGTCTAGCCGGGACAGGGGTCAATGAGCAGTTCTTC. Encoded protein: CAGSLAGTGVNEQFF. V usage is TRBV28 and J usage is TRBJ2-1; the match to TRBD1 covers 10 bases. This CDR3 contains 15 residues. The germline CDR1 and CDR2 sequences are MDHEN and SYDVKM. Using reference TRBV28 and TRBJ2-1 for the parts outside the CDR3, the full variable domain is DVKVTQSSRYLVKRTGEKVFLECVQDMDHENMFWYRQDPGLGLRLIYFSYDVKMKEKGDIPEGYSVSREKKERFSLILESASTNQTSMYLCAGSLAGTGVNEQFFGPGTRLTVL.

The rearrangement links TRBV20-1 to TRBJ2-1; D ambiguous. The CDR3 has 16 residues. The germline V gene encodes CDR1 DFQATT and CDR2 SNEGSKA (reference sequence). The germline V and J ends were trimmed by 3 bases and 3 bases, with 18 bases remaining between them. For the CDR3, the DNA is TGCAGTGCTAGCCCCGCACTTCGGAATTACTACAATGAGCAGTTCTTC. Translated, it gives CSASPALRNYYNEQFF.

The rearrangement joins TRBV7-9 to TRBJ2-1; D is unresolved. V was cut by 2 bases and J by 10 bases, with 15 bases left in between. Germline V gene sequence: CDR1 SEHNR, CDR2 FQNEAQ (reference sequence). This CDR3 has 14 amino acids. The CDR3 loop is CASSLYPGPYEQFF. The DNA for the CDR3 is TGTGCCAGCAGCTTATATCCAGGTCCCTACGAGCAGTTCTTC.

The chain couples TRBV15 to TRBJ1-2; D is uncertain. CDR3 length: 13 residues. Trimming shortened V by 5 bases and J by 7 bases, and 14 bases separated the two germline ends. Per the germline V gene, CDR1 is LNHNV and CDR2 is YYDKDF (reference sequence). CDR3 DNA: TGTGCCACCAGCTCAACACTGGGCAGTGGCTACACCTTC. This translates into CATSSTLGSGYTF.

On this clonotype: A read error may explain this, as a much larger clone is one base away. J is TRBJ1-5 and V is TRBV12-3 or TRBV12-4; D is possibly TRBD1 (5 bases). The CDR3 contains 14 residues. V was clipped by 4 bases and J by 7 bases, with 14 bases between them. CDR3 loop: CASSCGGVGQPQHF. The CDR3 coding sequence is TGTGCCAGCAGTTGTGGGGGGGTGGGACAGCCCCAGCATTTT.

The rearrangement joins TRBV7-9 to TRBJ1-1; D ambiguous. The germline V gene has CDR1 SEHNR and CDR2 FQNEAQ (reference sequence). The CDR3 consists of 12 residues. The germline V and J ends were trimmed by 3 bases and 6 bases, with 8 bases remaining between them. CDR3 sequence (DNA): TGTGCCAGCAGCTTTATGTCGGCTGAAGCTTTCTTT. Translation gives CASSFMSAEAFF.

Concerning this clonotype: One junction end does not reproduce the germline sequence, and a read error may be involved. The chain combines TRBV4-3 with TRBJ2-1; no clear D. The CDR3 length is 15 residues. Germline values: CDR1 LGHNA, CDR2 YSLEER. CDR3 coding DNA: TGCGTCAGCAGCCAAGCACGGCTATCCTTGGGTGAGCAGTTCTTC. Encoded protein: CVSSQARLSLGEQFF.

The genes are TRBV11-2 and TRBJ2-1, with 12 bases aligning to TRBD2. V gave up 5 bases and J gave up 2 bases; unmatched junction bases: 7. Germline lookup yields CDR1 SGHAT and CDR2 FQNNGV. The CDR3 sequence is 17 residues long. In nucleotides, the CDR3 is TGTGCCAGCAGCCCGCCGACTAGCGGGGGACCCTACAATGAGCAGTTCTTC. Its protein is CASSPPTSGGPYNEQFF.

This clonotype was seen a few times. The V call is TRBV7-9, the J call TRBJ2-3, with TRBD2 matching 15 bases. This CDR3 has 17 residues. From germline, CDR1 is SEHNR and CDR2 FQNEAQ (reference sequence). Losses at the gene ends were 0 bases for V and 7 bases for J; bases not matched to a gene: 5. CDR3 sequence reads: CASSLASGLAGGNTQYF. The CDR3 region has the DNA TGTGCCAGCAGCTTAGCTTCGGGACTAGCGGGGGGAAATACGCAGTATTTT.

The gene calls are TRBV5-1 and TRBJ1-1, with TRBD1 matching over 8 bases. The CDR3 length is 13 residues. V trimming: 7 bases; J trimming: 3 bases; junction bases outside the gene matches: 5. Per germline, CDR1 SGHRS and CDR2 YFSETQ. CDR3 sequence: CASLLDRDTEAFF. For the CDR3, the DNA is TGCGCCAGCCTCCTGGACAGGGACACTGAAGCTTTCTTT.

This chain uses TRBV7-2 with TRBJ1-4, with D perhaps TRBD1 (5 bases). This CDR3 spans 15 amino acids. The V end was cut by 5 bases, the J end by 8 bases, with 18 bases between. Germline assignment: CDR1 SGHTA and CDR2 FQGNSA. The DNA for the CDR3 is TGTGCCAGCAGCATAGAGGGCAGGGTGAACGAAAAACTGTTTTTT. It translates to CASSIEGRVNEKLFF.

CDR3 residues: CASSQIGGRDTEAFF. Here the CDR3 DNA reads TGTGCCAGCAGCCAAATAGGGGGAAGGGACACTGAAGCTTTCTTT. V is TRBV7-3 and J is TRBJ1-1; possibly TRBD1 for D (6 bases). Trimming took 5 bases from V and 3 from J, leaving 16 bases between them. Per germline, CDR1 SGHTA and CDR2 FQGTGA. The CDR3 consists of 15 residues.

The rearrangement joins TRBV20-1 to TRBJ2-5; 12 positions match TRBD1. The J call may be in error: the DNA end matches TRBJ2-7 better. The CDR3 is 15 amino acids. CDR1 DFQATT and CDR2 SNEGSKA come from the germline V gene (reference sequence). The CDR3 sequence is CSARGSGTGGSEQYF. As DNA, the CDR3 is TGCAGTGCTAGAGGGAGCGGGACAGGGGGCTCCGAGCAGTACTTC.

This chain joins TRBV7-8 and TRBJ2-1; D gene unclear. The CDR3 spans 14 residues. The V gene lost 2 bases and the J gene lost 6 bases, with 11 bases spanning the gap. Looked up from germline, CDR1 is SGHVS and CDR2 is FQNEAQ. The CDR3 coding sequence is TGTGCCAGCAGCTTAATGTCCCAGACCAATGAGCAGTTCTTC. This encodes CASSLMSQTNEQFF.

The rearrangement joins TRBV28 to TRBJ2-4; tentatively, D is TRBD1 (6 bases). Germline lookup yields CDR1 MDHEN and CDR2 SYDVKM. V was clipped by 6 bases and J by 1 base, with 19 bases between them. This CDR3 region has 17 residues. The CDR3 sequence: CASRGHFQGKAKNIQYF. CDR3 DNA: TGTGCCAGCAGAGGACATTTCCAGGGGAAGGCCAAAAACATTCAGTACTTC. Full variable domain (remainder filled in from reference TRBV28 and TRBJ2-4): DVKVTQSSRYLVKRTGEKVFLECVQDMDHENMFWYRQDPGLGLRLIYFSYDVKMKEKGDIPEGYSVSREKKERFSLILESASTNQTSMYLCASRGHFQGKAKNIQYFGAGTRLSVL.

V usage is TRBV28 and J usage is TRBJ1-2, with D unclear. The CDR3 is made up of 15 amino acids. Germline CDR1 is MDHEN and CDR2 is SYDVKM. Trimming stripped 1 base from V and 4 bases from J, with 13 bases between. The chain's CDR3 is CASSLFNLALYGYTF. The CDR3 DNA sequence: TGTGCCAGCAGTTTATTTAACCTGGCCCTCTATGGCTACACCTTC.

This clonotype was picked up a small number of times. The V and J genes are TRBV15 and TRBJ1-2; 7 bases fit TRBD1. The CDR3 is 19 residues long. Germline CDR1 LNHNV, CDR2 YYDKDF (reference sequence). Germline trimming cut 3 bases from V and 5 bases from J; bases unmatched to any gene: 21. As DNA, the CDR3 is TGTGCCACCAGCAGGGATGACAGAGGGGGCGCAGACTTTCAGTATGGCTACACCTTC. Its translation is CATSRDDRGGADFQYGYTF.

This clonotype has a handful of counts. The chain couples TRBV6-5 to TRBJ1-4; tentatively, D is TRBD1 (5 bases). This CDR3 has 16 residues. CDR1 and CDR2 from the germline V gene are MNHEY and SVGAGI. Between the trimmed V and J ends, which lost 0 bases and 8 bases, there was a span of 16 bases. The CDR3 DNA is TGTGCCAGCAGTTACTCGATAGGCCAGGGCGACGAAAAACTGTTTTTT. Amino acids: CASSYSIGQGDEKLFF.

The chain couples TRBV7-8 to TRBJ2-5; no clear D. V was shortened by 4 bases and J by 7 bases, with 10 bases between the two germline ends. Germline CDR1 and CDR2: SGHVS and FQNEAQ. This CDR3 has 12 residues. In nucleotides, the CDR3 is TGTGCCAGCAGCTCGGACGCGGCGACCCAGTACTTC. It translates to CASSSDAATQYF.

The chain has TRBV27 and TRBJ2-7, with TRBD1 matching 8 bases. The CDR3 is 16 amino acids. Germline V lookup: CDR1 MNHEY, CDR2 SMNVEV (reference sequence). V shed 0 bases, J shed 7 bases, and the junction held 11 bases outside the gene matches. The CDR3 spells CASSLSTGTGLREQYF. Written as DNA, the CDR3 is TGTGCCAGCAGTTTATCCACCGGGACAGGATTAAGGGAGCAGTACTTC.

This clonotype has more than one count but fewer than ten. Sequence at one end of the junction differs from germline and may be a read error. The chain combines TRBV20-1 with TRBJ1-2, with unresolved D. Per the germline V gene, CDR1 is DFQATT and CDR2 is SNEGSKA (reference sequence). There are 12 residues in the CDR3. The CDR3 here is CSARYFGYDYTF. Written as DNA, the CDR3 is TGCAGTGCTAGATATTTCGGATATGACTACACCTTC.

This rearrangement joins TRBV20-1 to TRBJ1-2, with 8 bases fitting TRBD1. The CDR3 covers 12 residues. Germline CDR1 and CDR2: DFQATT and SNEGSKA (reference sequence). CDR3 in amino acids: CRAGTGSYGYTF. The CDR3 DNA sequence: TGCAGGGCCGGGACAGGCAGCTATGGCTACACCTTC.

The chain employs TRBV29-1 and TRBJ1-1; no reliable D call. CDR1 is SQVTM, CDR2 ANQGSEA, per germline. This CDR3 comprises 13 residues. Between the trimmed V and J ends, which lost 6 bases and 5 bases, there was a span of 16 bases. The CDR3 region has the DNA TGCAGCGTGGGCCCACATGGGAAGACTGAAGCTTTCTTT. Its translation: CSVGPHGKTEAFF.

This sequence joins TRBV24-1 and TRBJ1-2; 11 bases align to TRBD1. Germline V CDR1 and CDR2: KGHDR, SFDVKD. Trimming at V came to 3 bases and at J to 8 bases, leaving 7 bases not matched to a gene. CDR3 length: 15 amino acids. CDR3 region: CATSDQGQGAKGYTF. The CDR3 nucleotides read TGTGCCACCAGTGATCAAGGACAGGGGGCGAAGGGCTACACCTTC.

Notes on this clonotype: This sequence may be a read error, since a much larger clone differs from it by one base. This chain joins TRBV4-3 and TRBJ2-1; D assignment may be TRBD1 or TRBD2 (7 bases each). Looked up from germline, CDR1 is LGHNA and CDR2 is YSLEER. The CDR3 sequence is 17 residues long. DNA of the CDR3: TGCGCCAGCAGCCCAATTCAGGGGGGGTACTCCTACAATGGGCAGTTCTTC. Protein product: CASSPIQGGYSYNGQFF.